The subject of this entry is one TCR beta chain. Its specificity is not known. The use of a sample-barcoded 5' primer and a J-beta primer mix characterized a second PCR of roughly 6 to 11 cycles. Every individual sample yielded 2.5 million or more paired-end reads (each containing CDR3). Each CDR3 protein is one row after TCRdb ran MiXCR on the 5' RACE reads. The table has some 900,000 distinct CDR3 sequences, around 48% seen once. The germline CDR1 and CDR2 sequences are MDHEN and SYDVKM. Trimming took off 3 bases at V and 12 bases at J, with 14 bases between the two ends. This CDR3 is 12 amino acids long. Each donor's blood draw was 8.5 to 10 milliliters of peripheral blood. The data were taken from a study of blood T cells in healthy people across ages. Study-level findings and limits: Relative to aged donors, long-lived donors carried more naive CD4+ cells and displayed higher diversity.

The chain uses TRBV28 and TRBJ2-5; tentative D call: TRBD2 (5 bases). The receptor was isolated from a man aged 25 to 45 in good health. Sequencing used blood. The CDR3 DNA sequence: TGTGCCAGCAGTTTCTTCGAGAAGAGGGAGTACTTC. Amino acid sequence: CASSFFEKREYF.